The 21 T cell receptor beta chains below all came from one sample that was sequenced in a study of T cell clones after liver transplantation (dated by TCRdb to between 2018 and 2020). The library was prepared using the immunoSEQ multiplex PCR assay. This is the immuneACCESS table as TCRdb keeps it, with only in-frame sequences that have V and J called. A part of the clones is gone; compared with another copy, unresolved V genes explain less than half, and the rest is unexplained. Recorded for this sample are approximately 68,000 clones; under 90% of them occurred a single time. Clones ranked in the top ten supply about 0.64% of the sample. Reading the label with the study, this specimen's time point is: pre-transplant. The specimen was CD4+ T cells from blood, collected before liver transplant. These receptors were collected from a human donor who received a liver transplant.

The rearrangement links TRBV23-1 to TRBJ2-1; 11 positions agree with TRBD2. TRBV23-1 is treated as an ORF (open reading frame) with a function not yet certain. The V segment lost 6 bases and the J segment 0 bases; nucleotides outside the gene matches: 19. CDR3 size: 21 residues. Here the CDR3 DNA reads TGCGCCAGCAGAGACATTACGTCGGAGACTAGCGGGAAAAGCTCCTACAATGAGCAGTTCTTC. Translated, it gives CASRDITSETSGKSSYNEQFF.

The rearrangement uses TRBV11-3 and TRBJ2-2; 12 bases map to TRBD2. Looked up from germline, CDR1 is SGHNT and CDR2 is YENEEA. CDR3 length: 20 amino acids. The V segment lost 5 bases and the J segment 8 bases; nucleotides outside the gene matches: 21. The CDR3 reads CASSETDVEGLAGWAGELFF. For the CDR3, the DNA is TGTGCCAGCAGCGAAACCGACGTAGAAGGACTAGCGGGATGGGCTGGGGAGCTGTTTTTT.

J is TRBJ2-3 and V is TRBV28, with D hard to call. With 5 bases removed from V and 6 bases from J, the gap between germline ends came to 15 bases. Germline V gene sequence: CDR1 MDHEN, CDR2 SYDVKM. This CDR3 is built from 14 residues. CDR3 sequence (DNA): TGTGCCAGCAGTCAACACTTCGGTGGGGATACGCAGTATTTT. It encodes CASSQHFGGDTQYF.

The V call is TRBV20-1, the J call TRBJ2-4; D is uncertain. This CDR3 is 10 amino acids long. Trimming pared 7 bases from V and 2 bases from J, leaving 3 bases between. CDR1 and CDR2 (germline): DFQATT, SNEGSKA (reference sequence). The CDR3 DNA follows: TGCAGTGGGACCAAAAACATTCAGTACTTC. This sequence encodes CSGTKNIQYF.

This rearrangement joins TRBV19 to TRBJ1-5, with 8 bases fitting TRBD1. V was clipped by 3 bases and J by 6 bases; unmatched bases: 10. This CDR3 spans 16 amino acids. Germline V lookup: CDR1 LNHDA, CDR2 SQIVND (reference sequence). In nucleotides, the CDR3 is TGTGCCAGTAGTATTTGGTGGGGACAGGAAGGTCAGCCCCAGCATTTT. Translating it yields CASSIWWGQEGQPQHF.

This clone was counted only a few times. The CDR3 nucleotides read TGCGCCAGCAGCTTGGATGGACAGGGTAATGCCGGGGAGCTGTTTTTT. This translates into CASSLDGQGNAGELFF. The chain links TRBV5-1 to TRBJ2-2; 8 bases align to TRBD1. Losses at the gene ends were 0 bases for V and 6 bases for J; bases not matched to a gene: 7. The CDR3 extends over 16 amino acids. Germline CDR1 is SGHRS and CDR2 is YFSETQ.

V gene TRBV18 combines with J gene TRBJ1-5; 7 bases line up with TRBD1. Germline values: CDR1 KGHSH, CDR2 LQKENI. Germline trimming cut 2 bases from V and 0 bases from J; bases unmatched to any gene: 7. This CDR3 contains 17 residues. The CDR3 nucleotides are TGTGCCAGCTCACCATTCGGACAGGCTAATAGCAATCAGCCCCAGCATTTT. Its protein product is CASSPFGQANSNQPQHF. The full variable domain, its missing parts supplied by reference TRBV18 and TRBJ1-5, is NAGVMQNPRHLVRRRGQEARLRCSPMKGHSHVYWYRQLPEEGLKFMVYLQKENIIDESGMPKERFSAEFPKEGPSILRIQQVVRGDSAAYFCASSPFGQANSNQPQHFGDGTRLSIL.

The rearrangement links TRBV6-5 to TRBJ2-2; the D gene is possibly TRBD1 (7 bases). Germline CDR1 MNHEY, CDR2 SVGAGI. Trimming removed 7 bases from V and 1 base from J, with 10 bases in between. There are 14 residues in the CDR3. The CDR3 sequence is CASTGGLNTGELFF. The DNA for the CDR3 is TGTGCCAGCACAGGGGGGTTGAACACCGGGGAGCTGTTTTTT.

The chain carries TRBV18 and TRBJ1-4; no definite D call. CDR1 and CDR2 (germline): KGHSH, LQKENI. The CDR3 is 15 amino acids. V gave up 1 base and J gave up 0 bases, with 6 bases separating them. The CDR3 DNA reads TGTGCCAGCTCACCACGGCTTGCAACTAATGAAAAACTGTTTTTT. This translates into CASSPRLATNEKLFF.

The chain joins TRBV6-1 to TRBJ2-6; no clear D gene. Trimming took 6 bases from V and 2 from J, leaving 8 bases between them. The CDR3 totals 14 residues. Germline V gene data show CDR1 as MNHNS and CDR2 as SASEGT. The chain's CDR3 is CASRESAGANVLTF. The DNA of the CDR3 is TGTGCCAGCAGGGAGTCTGCTGGGGCCAACGTCCTGACTTTC.

This chain uses TRBV5-4 with TRBJ2-6; D gene uncertain. V was shortened by 5 bases and J by 0 bases, with 9 bases between the two germline ends. The CDR3 consists of 15 residues. The germline CDR1 and CDR2 sequences are SGHNT and YYREEE (reference sequence). The CDR3, as DNA: TGTGCCAGCAGATCCGGCCCCTCTGGGGCCAACGTCCTGACTTTC. This sequence encodes CASRSGPSGANVLTF.

V gene TRBV30 combines with J gene TRBJ2-7; D might be TRBD1 or TRBD2, each matching 6 bases. The ends were cut back, 5 bases at V and 0 bases at J, with 14 bases in the middle. The length of the CDR3 is 14 residues. The germline V gene encodes CDR1 GTSNPN and CDR2 SVGIG (reference sequence). CDR3: CAWQRGVHSYEQYF. The CDR3 DNA reads TGTGCCTGGCAGAGGGGGGTACACTCCTACGAGCAGTACTTC.

The chain combines TRBV2 with TRBJ1-5; no clear D gene. V dropped 6 bases and J dropped 4 bases, with 13 bases sitting between them. The CDR3 loop spans 14 amino acids. Germline lookup yields CDR1 SNHLY and CDR2 FYNNEI. CDR3 bases: TGTGCCAGCAGAAAAGACATGAGAAATCAGCCCCAGCATTTT. This codes for CASRKDMRNQPQHF. Filled out from reference TRBV2 and TRBJ1-5, the complete variable domain reads EPEVTQTPSHQVTQMGQEVILRCVPISNHLYFYWYRQILGQKVEFLVSFYNNEISEKSEIFDDQFSVERPDGSNFTLKIRSTKLEDSAMYFCASRKDMRNQPQHFGDGTRLSIL.

V and J are TRBV9 and TRBJ2-1; maybe TRBD1 (7 bases). The germline V gene has CDR1 SGDLS and CDR2 YYNGEE. The CDR3 contains 15 residues. The V gene lost 5 bases and the J gene lost 4 bases, with 16 bases spanning the gap. The CDR3 DNA is TGTGCCAGCAGAGCCGACAGGGCGGGGTACAATGAGCAGTTCTTC. Its translation is CASRADRAGYNEQFF.

The CDR3 here is CASSQDGTGRKETQYF. The CDR3 bases are TGCGCCAGCAGCCAAGATGGGACAGGGAGAAAGGAGACCCAGTACTTC. This chain uses TRBV4-1 with TRBJ2-5; 9 bases are shared with TRBD1. CDR3 length: 16 residues. V lost 0 bases and J lost 5; bases outside the gene matches: 7. From germline, CDR1 is MGHRA and CDR2 YSYEKL.

The chain has TRBV19 and TRBJ1-2; D unresolved. Looked up from germline, CDR1 is LNHDA and CDR2 is SQIVND (reference sequence). This CDR3 spans 14 amino acids. Trimming shortened V by 2 bases and J by 10 bases, and 17 bases separated the two germline ends. CDR3 region: CASSINGGIPNYTF. The CDR3 DNA reads TGTGCCAGTAGTATAAATGGAGGGATCCCCAACTACACCTTC.

This rearrangement joins TRBV5-1 to TRBJ2-1; 12 nucleotides match TRBD2. The V segment lost 4 bases and the J segment 4 bases; nucleotides outside the gene matches: 15. The CDR3 has 19 amino acids. Germline lookup yields CDR1 SGHRS and CDR2 YFSETQ. The CDR3 DNA reads TGCGCCAGCAGCCCGAGGGCTAGCGGGAGGGCTAAAGAATACAATGAGCAGTTCTTC. Amino acids: CASSPRASGRAKEYNEQFF.

V and J are TRBV30 and TRBJ2-2, with D maybe TRBD2 (5 bases). The germline V gene has CDR1 GTSNPN and CDR2 SVGIG (reference sequence). The CDR3 sequence is 13 residues long. V was clipped by 7 bases and J by 7 bases, with 16 bases between them. The CDR3 bases are TGTGCCTCGATTCAAGTTCGGGACGGGGAGCTGTTTTTT. Residues: CASIQVRDGELFF. Together with reference TRBV30 and TRBJ2-2, the CDR3 gives the full variable domain: SQTIHQWPATLVQPVGSPLSLECTVEGTSNPNLYWYRQAAGRGLQLLFYSVGIGQISSEVPQNLSASRPQDRQFILSSKKLLLSDSGFYLCASIQVRDGELFFGEGSRLTVL.

This clone was seen a few times. V usage is TRBV29-1 and J usage is TRBJ1-1; D not resolved. Trimming took off 8 bases at V and 1 base at J, with 14 bases between the two ends. Per germline, CDR1 SQVTM and CDR2 ANQGSEA. The CDR3 sequence is 13 residues long. CDR3 sequence: CSPSQSSNTEAFF. CDR3 DNA sequence: TGCAGCCCTTCCCAGTCCTCGAACACTGAAGCTTTCTTT.

The genes are TRBV29-1 and TRBJ2-1; D is perhaps TRBD1 (6 bases). Germline-derived CDR1 and CDR2 are SQVTM and ANQGSEA. This CDR3 has 13 residues. V shed 4 bases and J shed 9 bases, with 16 bases lying between them. CDR3 sequence reads: CSVADRLVGEQFF. The CDR3, as DNA: TGCAGCGTTGCCGACAGGTTGGTGGGTGAGCAGTTCTTC.

V usage is TRBV10-1 and J usage is TRBJ2-3; weak D call: TRBD2 (6 bases). The V and J ends lost 6 bases and 3 bases respectively, with 16 bases between them. The CDR3 contains 15 residues. Germline V gene sequence: CDR1 WNHNN, CDR2 SYGVQD (reference sequence). The CDR3: CASSLLGRGTDTQYF. CDR3 bases: TGCGCCAGCAGCCTACTAGGACGGGGGACAGATACGCAGTATTTT.